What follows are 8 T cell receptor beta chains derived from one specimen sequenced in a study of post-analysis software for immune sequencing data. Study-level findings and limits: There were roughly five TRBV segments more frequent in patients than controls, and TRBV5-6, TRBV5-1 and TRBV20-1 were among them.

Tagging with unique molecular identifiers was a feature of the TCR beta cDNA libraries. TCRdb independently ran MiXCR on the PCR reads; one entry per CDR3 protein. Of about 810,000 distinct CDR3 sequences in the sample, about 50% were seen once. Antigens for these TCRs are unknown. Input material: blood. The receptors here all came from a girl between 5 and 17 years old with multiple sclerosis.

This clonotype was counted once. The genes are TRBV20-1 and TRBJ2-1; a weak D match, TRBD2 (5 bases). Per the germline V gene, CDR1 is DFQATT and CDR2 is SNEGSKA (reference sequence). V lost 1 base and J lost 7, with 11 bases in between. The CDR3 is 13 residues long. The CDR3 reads CSARVDYLNEQFF. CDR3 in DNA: TGCAGTGCTAGAGTAGACTATCTGAATGAGCAGTTCTTC.

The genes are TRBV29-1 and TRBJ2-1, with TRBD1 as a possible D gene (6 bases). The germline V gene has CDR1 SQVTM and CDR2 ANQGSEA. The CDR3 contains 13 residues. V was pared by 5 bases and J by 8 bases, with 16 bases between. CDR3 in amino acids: CSVSNRVADEQFF. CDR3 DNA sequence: TGCAGCGTTTCGAACAGGGTTGCAGATGAGCAGTTCTTC.

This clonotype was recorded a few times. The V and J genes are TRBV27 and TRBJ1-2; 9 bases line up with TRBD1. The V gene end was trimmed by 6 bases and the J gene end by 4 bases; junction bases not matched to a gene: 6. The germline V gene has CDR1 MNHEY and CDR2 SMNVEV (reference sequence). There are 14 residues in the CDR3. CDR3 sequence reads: CASSWDRASYGYTF. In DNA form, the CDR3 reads TGTGCCAGCAGCTGGGACAGGGCGTCCTATGGCTACACCTTC.

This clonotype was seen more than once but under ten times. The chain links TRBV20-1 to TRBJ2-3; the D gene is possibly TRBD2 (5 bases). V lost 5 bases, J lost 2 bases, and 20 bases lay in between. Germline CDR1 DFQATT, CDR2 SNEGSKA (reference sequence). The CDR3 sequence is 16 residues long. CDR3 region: CSASRLPQRFTDTQYF. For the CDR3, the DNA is TGCAGTGCTTCCCGGCTACCCCAGCGGTTCACAGATACGCAGTATTTT.

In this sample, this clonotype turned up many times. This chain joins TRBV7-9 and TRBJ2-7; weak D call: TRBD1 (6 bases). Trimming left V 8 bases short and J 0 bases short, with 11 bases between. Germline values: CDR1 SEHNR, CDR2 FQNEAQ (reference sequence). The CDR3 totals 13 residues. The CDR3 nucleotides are TGTGCCAGCTCGTCGGACAGCTCCTACGAGCAGTACTTC. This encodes CASSSDSSYEQYF.

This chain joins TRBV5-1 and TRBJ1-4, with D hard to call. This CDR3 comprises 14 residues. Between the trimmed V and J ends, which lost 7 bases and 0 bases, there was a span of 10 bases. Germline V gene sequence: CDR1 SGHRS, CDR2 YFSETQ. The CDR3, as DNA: TGCGCCAGCTCGGCCGGGGCAACTAATGAAAAACTGTTTTTT. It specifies CASSAGATNEKLFF.

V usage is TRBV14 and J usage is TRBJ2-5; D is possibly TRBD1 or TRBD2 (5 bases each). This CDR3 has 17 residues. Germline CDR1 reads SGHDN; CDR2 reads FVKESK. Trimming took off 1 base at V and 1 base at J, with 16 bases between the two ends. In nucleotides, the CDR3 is TGTGCCAGCAGCCAAGTCCGAGGGGTTCGGAGCCAAGAGACCCAGTACTTC. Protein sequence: CASSQVRGVRSQETQYF.

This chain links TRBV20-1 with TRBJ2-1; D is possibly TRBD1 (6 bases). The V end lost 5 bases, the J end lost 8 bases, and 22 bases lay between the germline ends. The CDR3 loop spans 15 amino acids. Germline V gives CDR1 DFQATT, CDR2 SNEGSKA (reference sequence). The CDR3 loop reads CSAAKQGVRADEQFF. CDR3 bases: TGCAGTGCTGCAAAACAGGGAGTACGGGCCGATGAGCAGTTCTTC.